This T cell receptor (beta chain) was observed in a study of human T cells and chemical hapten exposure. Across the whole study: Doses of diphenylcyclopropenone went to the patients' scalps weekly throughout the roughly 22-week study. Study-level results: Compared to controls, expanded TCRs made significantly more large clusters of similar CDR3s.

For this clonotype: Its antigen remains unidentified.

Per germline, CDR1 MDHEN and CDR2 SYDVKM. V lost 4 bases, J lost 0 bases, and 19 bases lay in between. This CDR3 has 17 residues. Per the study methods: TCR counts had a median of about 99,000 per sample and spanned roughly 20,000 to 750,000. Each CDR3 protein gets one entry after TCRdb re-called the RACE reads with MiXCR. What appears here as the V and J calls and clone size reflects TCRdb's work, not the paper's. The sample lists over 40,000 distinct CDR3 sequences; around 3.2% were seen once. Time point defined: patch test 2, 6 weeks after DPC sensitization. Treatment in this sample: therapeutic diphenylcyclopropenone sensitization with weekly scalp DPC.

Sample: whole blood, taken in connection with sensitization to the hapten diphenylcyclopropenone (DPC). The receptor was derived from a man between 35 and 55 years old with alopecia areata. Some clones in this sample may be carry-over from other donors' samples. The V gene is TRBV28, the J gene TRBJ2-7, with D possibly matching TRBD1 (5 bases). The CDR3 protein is CASSYTTGVPSSYEQYF. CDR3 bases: TGTGCCAGCAGTTATACTACAGGAGTACCGAGCTCCTACGAGCAGTACTTC.